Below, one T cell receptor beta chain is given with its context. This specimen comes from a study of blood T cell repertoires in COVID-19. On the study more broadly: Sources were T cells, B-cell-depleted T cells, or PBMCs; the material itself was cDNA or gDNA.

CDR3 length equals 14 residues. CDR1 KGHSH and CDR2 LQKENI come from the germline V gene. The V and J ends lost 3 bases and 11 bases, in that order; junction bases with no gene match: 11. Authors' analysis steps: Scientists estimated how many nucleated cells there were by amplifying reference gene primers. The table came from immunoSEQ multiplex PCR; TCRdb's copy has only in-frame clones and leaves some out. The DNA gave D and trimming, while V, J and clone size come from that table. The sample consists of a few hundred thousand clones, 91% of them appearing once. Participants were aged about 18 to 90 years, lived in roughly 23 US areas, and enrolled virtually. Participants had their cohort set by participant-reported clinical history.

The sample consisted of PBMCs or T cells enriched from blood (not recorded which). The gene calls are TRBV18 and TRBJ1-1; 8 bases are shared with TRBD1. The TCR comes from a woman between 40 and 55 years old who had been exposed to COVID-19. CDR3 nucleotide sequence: TGTGCCAGCTCACCCACCAGCACAGGGGGACTGGCTTTCTTT. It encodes CASSPTSTGGLAFF.